Presented here are 24 T cell receptor beta chains from one specimen sequenced in a study of cytomegalovirus exposure and HLA in healthy donors. PCR involved 60 Vbeta and 13 Jbeta primers. Libraries were prepared by immunoSEQ multiplex PCR; TCRdb keeps only in-frame clonotypes and omits some of them. This sample has roughly 140,000 clones; 72% occur once, and the top ten carry approximately 2.1%. Sequenced sample: PBMCs. The receptors were gathered from a man in his forties in good health and CMV-seronegative.

The rearrangement uses TRBV6-5 and TRBJ2-1; TRBD2 aligns across 14 bases. After removal of 5 bases from V and 6 bases from J, the junction contained 3 bases not matched to a gene. Germline lookup yields CDR1 MNHEY and CDR2 SVGAGI. This CDR3 has 15 amino acids. The CDR3 protein is CASSVTSGGANEQFF. DNA of the CDR3: TGTGCCAGCAGTGTGACTAGCGGGGGGGCCAATGAGCAGTTCTTC.

The chain uses TRBV6-5 and TRBJ1-4; TRBD1 might be the D (6 bases). This CDR3 spans 12 amino acids. V lost 8 bases, J lost 10 bases, and 14 bases lay in between. Germline V gene sequence: CDR1 MNHEY, CDR2 SVGAGI. The CDR3 nucleotides read TGTGCCAGCCTTGGGGGGGGCGGAAAACTGTTTTTT. This translates into CASLGGGGKLFF.

The rearrangement links TRBV5-8 to TRBJ1-2; TRBD1 matches 9 bases. J was trimmed by 5 bases and V by 5 bases; bases with no gene match: 7. CDR3 length: 14 amino acids. The V gene's germline CDR1 is SGHTS and CDR2 YDEGEE. The CDR3 loop is CASRQTGTGYGYTF. The CDR3 DNA sequence: TGTGCCAGCAGACAGACCGGGACAGGGTATGGCTACACCTTC.

The J gene is TRBJ2-7, the V gene TRBV6-1; TRBD1 aligns across 7 bases. V lost 7 bases, J lost 4 bases, and 10 bases stayed unmatched. The CDR3 covers 14 residues. Germline V CDR1 and CDR2: MNHNS, SASEGT. The CDR3 DNA is TGTGCCAGCAATCCGACAGGGTCAGGATACGAGCAGTACTTC. Translation: CASNPTGSGYEQYF.

The chain links TRBV7-9 to TRBJ2-3, with D possibly matching TRBD2 (6 bases). Trimming left V 5 bases short and J 8 bases short, with 17 bases between. Germline lookup yields CDR1 SEHNR and CDR2 FQNEAQ (reference sequence). There are 14 residues in the CDR3. The CDR3 DNA reads as TGTGCCAGCAGCCCCTCCCTCGAGGAGGGTACGCAGTATTTT. Translation: CASSPSLEEGTQYF. The variable domain in full, completed from reference TRBV7-9 and TRBJ2-3, reads DTGVSQNPRHKITKRGQNVTFRCDPISEHNRLYWYRQTLGQGPEFLTYFQNEAQLEKSRLLSDRFSAERPKGSFSTLEIQRTEQGDSAMYLCASSPSLEEGTQYFGPGTRLTVL.

V gene TRBV27 combines with J gene TRBJ2-7, with a tentative D call TRBD2 (6 bases). V lost 2 bases to trimming and J lost 0 bases, with 11 bases between them. CDR1 MNHEY and CDR2 SMNVEV come from the germline V gene (reference sequence). CDR3 size: 15 residues. Here the CDR3 DNA reads TGTGCCAGCAGTTTAGGGGGGATACCCTCCTACGAGCAGTACTTC. Translating it yields CASSLGGIPSYEQYF.

This chain joins TRBV9 and TRBJ1-6; D is possibly TRBD1 (6 bases). From germline, CDR1 is SGDLS and CDR2 YYNGEE. Deletions cut 0 bases from V and 6 bases from J, with 10 bases between. The CDR3 covers 15 residues. The CDR3 reads CASSVDLQGNSPLHF. The DNA for the CDR3 is TGTGCCAGCAGCGTAGATCTACAGGGTAATTCACCCCTCCACTTT.

The V gene is TRBV5-6, the J gene TRBJ1-1, with a tentative D call TRBD1 (5 bases). Germline V gives CDR1 SGHDT, CDR2 YYEEEE. The CDR3 is made up of 14 amino acids. V was cut by 0 bases and J by 4 bases, with 10 bases left in between. Here the CDR3 reads CASSLGGVGTEAFF. The DNA of the CDR3 is TGTGCCAGCAGCTTGGGGGGGGTAGGCACTGAAGCTTTCTTT.

The V and J genes are TRBV18 and TRBJ2-2; TRBD1 is a possible D gene (6 bases). This CDR3 is 14 amino acids long. Per the germline V gene, CDR1 is KGHSH and CDR2 is LQKENI. Trimming removed 4 bases at V and 5 bases at J, with 11 bases between. In nucleotides, the CDR3 is TGTGCCAGCTCACTGGCAGGGGAGACCGGGGAGCTGTTTTTT. This gives the protein CASSLAGETGELFF.

V and J are TRBV6-5 and TRBJ2-5; 7 bases fit TRBD1. This CDR3 spans 14 amino acids. Germline V gene sequence: CDR1 MNHEY, CDR2 SVGAGI. Trimming took 6 bases from V and 1 from J; bases not matched to a gene: 5. The CDR3: CASRPTGRQETQYF. Here the CDR3 DNA reads TGTGCCAGCAGACCGACAGGGCGCCAAGAGACCCAGTACTTC.

The chain is built from TRBV11-3 and TRBJ2-1, with 9 bases fitting TRBD2. Germline-derived CDR1 and CDR2 are SGHNT and YENEEA. Trimming removed 1 base from V and 2 bases from J; junction bases left unmatched: 0. This CDR3 region has 15 residues. The chain's CDR3 is CASSLGLAAYNEQFF. CDR3 bases: TGTGCCAGCAGCTTAGGACTAGCGGCCTACAATGAGCAGTTCTTC.

This clone was observed a handful of times. This chain links TRBV9 with TRBJ1-2; the D gene is possibly TRBD1 (6 bases). CDR1 is SGDLS and CDR2 is YYNGEE in the germline V gene. This CDR3 has 14 residues. With 0 bases removed from V and 2 bases from J, the gap between germline ends came to 8 bases. The CDR3 reads CASSVEQGNYGYTF. For the CDR3, the DNA is TGTGCCAGCAGCGTAGAGCAGGGGAACTATGGCTACACCTTC.

The genes are TRBV13 and TRBJ2-7, with TRBD1 identical over 9 bases. J gave up 3 bases and V 6 bases, and 12 bases lay outside the gene matches. This CDR3 spans 16 amino acids. Per the germline V gene, CDR1 is PRHDT and CDR2 is FYEKMQ (reference sequence). DNA of the CDR3: TGTGCCAGCAGTCCGACCGGGACAGGGACCTACTACGAGCAGTACTTC. This codes for CASSPTGTGTYYEQYF. The complete variable domain, with remaining parts taken from reference TRBV13 and TRBJ2-7, reads AAGVIQSPRHLIKEKRETATLKCYPIPRHDTVYWYQQGPGQDPQFLISFYEKMQSDKGSIPDRFSAQQFSDYHSELNMSSLELGDSALYFCASSPTGTGTYYEQYFGPGTRLTVT.

The chain recombines TRBV6-6 with TRBJ1-5; a weak D match, TRBD1 (6 bases). This CDR3 spans 15 amino acids. Trimming stripped 8 bases from V and 2 bases from J, with 16 bases between. Looked up from germline, CDR1 is MNHNY and CDR2 is SVGAGI (reference sequence). The CDR3 DNA is TGTGCCAGCGGGCCAACAGGGCAGGGCAATCAGCCCCAGCATTTT. It is translated as CASGPTGQGNQPQHF.

The J gene is TRBJ1-2, the V gene TRBV28; D might be TRBD1 (5 bases). V lost 6 bases, J lost 2 bases, and 13 bases lay in between. The CDR3 is 14 residues long. Germline CDR1 reads MDHEN; CDR2 reads SYDVKM. CDR3 residues: CASSSRAQNYGYTF. As DNA, the CDR3 is TGTGCCAGCAGCTCCAGGGCCCAGAACTATGGCTACACCTTC.

There are a few counts of this clone. The chain employs TRBV4-1 and TRBJ2-5; 9 nucleotides line up with TRBD1. CDR3 size: 15 residues. V dropped 5 bases and J dropped 4; count of bases not matched to a gene: 8. Germline CDR1 reads MGHRA; CDR2 reads YSYEKL. This chain's CDR3 is CASSTRTGVRETQYF. CDR3 DNA sequence: TGCGCCAGCAGCACCCGGACAGGGGTTAGAGAGACCCAGTACTTC.

The rearrangement uses TRBV25-1 and TRBJ1-1, with a weak D call TRBD1 (5 bases). Germline V gene sequence: CDR1 MGHDK, CDR2 SYGVNS. The CDR3 is 14 amino acids. Between the trimmed V and J ends, which lost 6 bases and 4 bases, there was a span of 15 bases. Here the CDR3 reads CASRRTMGGTEAFF. Written as DNA, the CDR3 is TGTGCCAGCAGAAGGACCATGGGGGGCACTGAAGCTTTCTTT.

The DNA of the CDR3 is TGTGCCAGCAGCTTATCTCTTCAGCCCCAGCATTTT. This gives the protein CASSLSLQPQHF. The V gene is TRBV7-2, the J gene TRBJ1-5; D unresolved. This CDR3 has 12 residues. Germline-derived CDR1 and CDR2 are SGHTA and FQGNSA. V lost 2 bases to trimming and J lost 6 bases, with 5 bases between them.

This chain joins TRBV5-1 and TRBJ1-2, with D perhaps matching TRBD1 (6 bases). Germline-derived CDR1 and CDR2 are SGHRS and YFSETQ. The CDR3 runs 13 residues. V lost 8 bases to trimming and J lost 6 bases, with 17 bases between them. The CDR3 is CASSYTGTNGYTF. The CDR3 coding sequence is TGCGCCAGTTCTTACACAGGGACTAATGGCTACACCTTC.

The chain uses TRBV7-2 and TRBJ2-1; tentative D call: TRBD2 (6 bases). This CDR3 spans 14 amino acids. V dropped 5 bases and J dropped 8 bases, with 16 bases sitting between them. CDR1 is SGHTA and CDR2 is FQGNSA in the germline V gene. The CDR3 coding sequence is TGTGCCAGCAGCCCCGAGACTAGTGCGTATGAGCAGTTCTTC. This codes for CASSPETSAYEQFF.

This clone was picked up a small number of times. The J gene is TRBJ1-5, the V gene TRBV7-9, with 7 bases fitting TRBD1. Germline CDR1 is SEHNR and CDR2 is FQNEAQ (reference sequence). This CDR3 comprises 16 residues. With V trimmed by 0 bases and J by 3 bases, 5 bases remained unmatched. The CDR3 DNA sequence: TGTGCCAGCAGCTTAGCGACAGGGAGGTTCAATCAGCCCCAGCATTTT. Its translation is CASSLATGRFNQPQHF.

This clone was counted between two and nine times. V usage is TRBV11-2 and J usage is TRBJ2-5, with D possibly TRBD1 on 6 matching bases. The germline V and J ends were trimmed by 8 bases and 2 bases, with 12 bases remaining between them. This CDR3 contains 13 residues. CDR1 is SGHAT and CDR2 is FQNNGV in the germline V gene. DNA of the CDR3: TGTGCCAGCGCAGGGGCGGCACAAGAGACCCAGTACTTC. The encoded protein is CASAGAAQETQYF.

The gene calls are TRBV29-1 and TRBJ2-5, with a possible D match to TRBD2 (5 bases). The V and J ends lost 6 bases and 4 bases respectively, with 12 bases between them. Germline CDR1 is SQVTM and CDR2 is ANQGSEA. This CDR3 spans 12 amino acids. CDR3 loop: CSVLLAGETQYF. For the CDR3, the DNA is TGCAGCGTCCTACTGGCGGGAGAGACCCAGTACTTC.

V usage is TRBV7-8 and J usage is TRBJ2-7, with 7 bases that match TRBD1. Trimming at V came to 2 bases and at J to 2 bases, leaving 3 bases not matched to a gene. CDR1 and CDR2 (germline): SGHVS, FQNEAQ. The CDR3 loop spans 14 amino acids. Here the CDR3 DNA reads TGTGCCAGCAGCTTATGGCAGGGGGCCTACGAGCAGTACTTC. This translates into CASSLWQGAYEQYF.